A single sample gave rise to the 17 T cell receptor beta chains below, sequenced in a study of vaccination effects on CD4 cells after COVID-19. No antigen has been assigned to these receptors. The repertoire was sequenced with immunoSEQ multiplex PCR; TCRdb's copy has only in-frame clones and lacks some. This table holds 20,000 to 30,000 clones, over 60% found once. Under the ViraFEST assay, PBMC were stimulated with viral peptide pools so that antigen-specific CD4+ T cells expanded. Sequencing was performed afterwards. Culture lasted approximately 10 days before CD4+ T cell isolation. Either the mRNA-1273 or the BNT162b2 vaccine was given to participants as two doses. Sample: CD4+ T cells from PBMCs cultured with SARS-CoV-2 spike peptides, taken after COVID-19 vaccination. The receptor set was obtained from a human donor who received a COVID-19 vaccine. Some clones in this sample may be carry-over from other donors' samples.

The chain has TRBV19 and TRBJ2-1, with D tentatively TRBD2 (5 bases). This CDR3 comprises 11 residues. Germline lookup yields CDR1 LNHDA and CDR2 SQIVND (reference sequence). CDR3 coding DNA: TGTGCTGTTGATCGGGGAAATGAGCAGTTCTTC. Its protein product is CAVDRGNEQFF.

V usage is TRBV9 and J usage is TRBJ2-2, with D tentatively TRBD1 (6 bases). This CDR3 is built from 15 residues. V was clipped by 1 base and J by 6 bases, with 13 bases between them. In germline, CDR1 is SGDLS, CDR2 YYNGEE. The CDR3 DNA reads as TGTGCCAGCAGCGTAAGAACAGGGTGGGCCGGGGAGCTGTTTTTT. Translating gives CASSVRTGWAGELFF.

J is TRBJ1-5 and V is TRBV7-8, with D perhaps matching TRBD1 (6 bases). Germline loops: CDR1 SGHVS, CDR2 FQNEAQ. The CDR3 is 17 residues long. Trimming shortened V by 0 bases and J by 0 bases, and 12 bases separated the two germline ends. CDR3 amino acids: CASSLARGDYSNQPQHF. CDR3 nucleotides: TGTGCCAGCAGCTTAGCTAGGGGGGATTATAGCAATCAGCCCCAGCATTTT.

This clone showed up just a few times. The V call is TRBV19, the J call TRBJ1-5; D remains unclear. The V end was cut by 6 bases, the J end by 9 bases, with 12 bases between. CDR1 is LNHDA and CDR2 is SQIVND in the germline V gene (reference sequence). The CDR3 spans 12 residues. DNA for the CDR3: TGTGCCAGTAGCTCCCTATCTGGGCCCCAGCATTTT. Protein sequence: CASSSLSGPQHF.

The chain uses TRBV6-2 or TRBV6-3 and TRBJ1-1, with no clear D. CDR1 is MNHEY and CDR2 is SVGEGT in the germline V gene. V lost 7 bases, J lost 0 bases, and 9 bases lay in between. The CDR3 runs 13 residues. The CDR3 protein is CASTPDLNTEAFF. Written as DNA, the CDR3 is TGTGCCAGCACCCCGGATCTGAACACTGAAGCTTTCTTT.

The chain employs TRBV10-1 and TRBJ2-2; D is perhaps TRBD1 (6 bases). Germline V gene lookup returns CDR1 WNHNN and CDR2 SYGVQD (reference sequence). This CDR3 comprises 14 residues. Trimming left V 6 bases short and J 0 bases short, with 8 bases between. CDR3: CASRQGPNTGELFF. The CDR3 coding sequence is TGCGCCAGCAGACAGGGACCGAACACCGGGGAGCTGTTTTTT.

V usage is TRBV28 and J usage is TRBJ2-3; 9 bases line up with TRBD2. Unmatched junction bases numbered 14, after V lost 5 bases and J lost 5 bases. This CDR3 is built from 17 residues. Per germline, CDR1 MDHEN and CDR2 SYDVKM. The CDR3 is CASSTLFGGGAGDTQYF. DNA for the CDR3: TGTGCCAGCAGTACCCTGTTCGGCGGGGGGGCCGGAGATACGCAGTATTTT.

In DNA, the CDR3 is TGTGCCAGCAGCCCCCCGGGACAGGGGGCCGAGCAGTACGTC. Its protein product is CASSPPGQGAEQYV. V is TRBV3-1 (or the pseudogene TRBV3-2) and J is TRBJ2-7, with 12 bases that match TRBD1. The CDR3 extends over 14 amino acids. V trimming: 4 bases; J trimming: 6 bases; junction bases outside the gene matches: 4. Germline CDR1 reads LGHDT; CDR2 reads YNNKEL (reference sequence).

V usage is TRBV28 and J usage is TRBJ2-7, with D possibly called TRBD1 or TRBD2 (5 bases each). Germline assignment: CDR1 MDHEN and CDR2 SYDVKM. Trimming shortened V by 7 bases and J by 4 bases, and 17 bases separated the two germline ends. The CDR3 extends over 14 amino acids. The CDR3 coding sequence is TGTGCCAGCACCACGGGGCCCAAACTTTACGAGCAGTACGTC. Translation: CASTTGPKLYEQYV.

The chain is built from TRBV10-3 and TRBJ2-3; D tentatively fits TRBD1 or TRBD2 (6 bases each). The CDR3 has 11 residues. V lost 7 bases and J 6 bases, leaving 8 bases between the germline ends. CDR1 is ENHRY and CDR2 is SYGVKD in the germline V gene. CDR3 residues: CAIKGGDTQYF. In DNA form, the CDR3 reads TGTGCCATCAAAGGGGGGGATACGCAGTATTTT.

The table lists this clone with a few counts. This chain links TRBV19 with TRBJ2-5; no firm D call. Germline V gives CDR1 LNHDA, CDR2 SQIVND (reference sequence). Deletions cut 6 bases from V and 1 base from J, with 9 bases between. The CDR3 contains 13 residues. The CDR3 nucleotides are TGTGCCAGTAGCTATCGGCTCCAAGAGACCCAGTACTTC. Translated: CASSYRLQETQYF.

The chain combines TRBV30 with TRBJ2-7, with D unresolved. In germline, CDR1 is GTSNPN, CDR2 SVGIG (reference sequence). This CDR3 spans 12 amino acids. V dropped 8 bases and J dropped 4 bases, with 15 bases sitting between them. The chain's CDR3 is CAVGDVVYEQYV. Written as DNA, the CDR3 is TGTGCCGTCGGCGATGTGGTTTACGAGCAGTACGTC.

DNA of the CDR3: TGTGCCAACGACCCGGGGACTGAGGAAGGGGAAGCTTTCTTT. Its protein is CANDPGTEEGEAFF. The V gene is TRBV24-1, the J gene TRBJ1-1, with a weak D call TRBD1 (5 bases). CDR3 size: 14 residues. Germline values: CDR1 KGHDR, CDR2 SFDVKD. V lost 11 bases and J lost 8, with 23 bases in between.

The rearrangement joins TRBV2 to TRBJ2-5; D may be TRBD1 (5 bases). The CDR3 contains 13 residues. The V gene's germline CDR1 is SNHLY and CDR2 FYNNEI. Trimming removed 7 bases at V and 2 bases at J, with 11 bases between. CDR3 in amino acids: CASTVDRQETQYF. The CDR3 bases are TGTGCCAGCACGGTTGACAGACAAGAGACCCAGTACTTC.

V and J are TRBV6-5 and TRBJ1-1; D remains unclear. V was shortened by 0 bases and J by 10 bases, with 15 bases between the two germline ends. This CDR3 comprises 14 residues. CDR1 is MNHEY and CDR2 is SVGAGI in the germline V gene. This CDR3 is CASSYSNGVLGAFF. CDR3 DNA: TGTGCCAGCAGTTACTCGAACGGGGTTCTAGGAGCTTTCTTT.

The chain uses TRBV24-1 and TRBJ1-5; D unclear. The ends were cut back, 4 bases at V and 0 bases at J, with 6 bases in the middle. This CDR3 is 14 amino acids long. CDR1 is KGHDR, CDR2 SFDVKD, per germline. Written as DNA, the CDR3 is TGTGCCACCAGTGAACGGTATAGCAATCAGCCCCAGCATTTT. This translates into CATSERYSNQPQHF.

This clone was counted a single time. The genes are TRBV5-1 and TRBJ2-5; 10 nucleotides match TRBD1. This CDR3 has 17 amino acids. Per germline, CDR1 SGHRS and CDR2 YFSETQ. V shed 7 bases and J 4 bases; nucleotides not matched to a gene: 16. CDR3 sequence: CASAIAGQGSYGETQYF. CDR3 nucleotides: TGCGCCAGCGCCATTGCGGGACAGGGGAGTTATGGAGAGACCCAGTACTTC.